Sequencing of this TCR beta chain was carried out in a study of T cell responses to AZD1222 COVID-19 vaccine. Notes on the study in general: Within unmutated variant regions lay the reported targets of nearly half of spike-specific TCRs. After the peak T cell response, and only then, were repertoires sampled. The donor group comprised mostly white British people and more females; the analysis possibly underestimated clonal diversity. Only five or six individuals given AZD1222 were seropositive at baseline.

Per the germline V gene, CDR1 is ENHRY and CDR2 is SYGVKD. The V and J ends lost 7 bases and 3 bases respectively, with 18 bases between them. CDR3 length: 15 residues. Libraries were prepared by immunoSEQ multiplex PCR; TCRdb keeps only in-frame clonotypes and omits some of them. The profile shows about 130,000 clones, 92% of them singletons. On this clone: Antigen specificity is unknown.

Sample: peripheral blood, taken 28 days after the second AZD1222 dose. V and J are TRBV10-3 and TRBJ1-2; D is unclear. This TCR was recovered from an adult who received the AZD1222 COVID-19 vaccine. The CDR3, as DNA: TGTGCCATCACTTCCCCTCACAGAACAGACTATGGCTACACCTTC. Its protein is CAITSPHRTDYGYTF.